This passage covers 19 T cell receptor beta chains from one sample sequenced in a study of shared clonotypes between healthy human individuals. Generated by immunoSEQ multiplex PCR, the TCRdb table keeps only in-frame clones and is missing some. Here the sample spans about 2.4 million clones, more than 90% being singletons. Sequenced sample: naive CD4+ T cells sorted from blood. Sample subset: CD45RA+ positively selected. The receptors shown here come from a man aged 18 to 30 in good health.

CDR3 sequence reads: CATSSRGRETRGNIQYF. DNA for the CDR3: TGTGCCACCAGCTCCCGGGGGAGGGAAACCCGAGGGAACATTCAGTACTTC. This sequence joins TRBV15 and TRBJ2-4; 7 bases are shared with TRBD2. Trimming took 5 bases from V and 7 from J; bases not matched to a gene: 17. The CDR3 loop spans 17 amino acids. CDR1 is LNHNV and CDR2 is YYDKDF in the germline V gene (reference sequence). The whole variable domain, remainder taken from reference TRBV15 and TRBJ2-4, is DAMVIQNPRYQVTQFGKPVTLSCSQTLNHNVMYWYQQKSSQAPKLLFHYYDKDFNNEADTPDNFQSRRPNTSFCFLDIRSPGLGDTAMYLCATSSRGRETRGNIQYFGAGTRLSVL.

This chain links TRBV5-1 with TRBJ2-7, with D possibly TRBD1 on 5 matching bases. The CDR3 has 14 residues. Germline values: CDR1 SGHRS, CDR2 YFSETQ. Trimming cost V 4 bases and J 6 bases, with 17 bases left between them. CDR3 sequence reads: CASSRQTNPPEQYF. In nucleotides, the CDR3 is TGCGCCAGCAGCCGACAGACCAACCCCCCCGAGCAGTACTTC.

The chain employs TRBV10-1 and TRBJ2-3, with no clear D. Trimming removed 0 bases from V and 12 bases from J, with 13 bases in between. Germline CDR1 reads WNHNN; CDR2 reads SYGVQD (reference sequence). This CDR3 comprises 13 residues. CDR3 protein: CASSESSGLRQYF. The CDR3 DNA follows: TGCGCCAGCAGTGAGTCGTCGGGTCTAAGACAGTATTTT.

V gene TRBV6-5 combines with J gene TRBJ1-5; no reliable D call. Trimming removed 6 bases at V and 3 bases at J, with 15 bases between. CDR3 length: 15 residues. CDR1 MNHEY and CDR2 SVGAGI come from the germline V gene. The CDR3 region is CASSPGNTINQPQHF. DNA of the CDR3: TGTGCCAGCAGCCCCGGTAACACAATCAATCAGCCCCAGCATTTT.

This clone has only one observation. The chain links TRBV5-1 to TRBJ1-3, with 10 nucleotides matching TRBD1. CDR3 size: 18 residues. The J segment lost 2 bases and the V segment lost 3 bases, leaving 11 bases of the junction unmatched. Germline-derived CDR1 and CDR2 are SGHRS and YFSETQ. The CDR3 loop reads CASSSGQGGSLTGNTIYF. The CDR3 coding sequence is TGCGCCAGCAGCTCCGGACAGGGGGGCTCCTTGACTGGAAACACCATATATTTT.

J is TRBJ2-5 and V is TRBV5-1, with a tentative D call TRBD1 (6 bases). The V gene lost 1 base and the J gene lost 5 bases, with 12 bases spanning the gap. Germline V gives CDR1 SGHRS, CDR2 YFSETQ. This CDR3 has 14 residues. The CDR3 region is CASSLTGQSETQYF. The CDR3 DNA reads as TGCGCCAGCAGCTTGACAGGGCAATCGGAGACCCAGTACTTC.

V usage is TRBV5-4 and J usage is TRBJ1-2, with D possibly being TRBD1 (5 bases). V was cut by 0 bases and J by 8 bases, with 11 bases left in between. The CDR3 has 13 amino acids. Germline V lookup: CDR1 SGHNT, CDR2 YYREEE (reference sequence). Written as DNA, the CDR3 is TGTGCCAGCAGCTTGGGTGGGGCTGGGGGCTACACCTTC. Amino acid sequence: CASSLGGAGGYTF. Supplemented by reference TRBV5-4 and TRBJ1-2, the full variable domain reads ETGVTQSPTHLIKTRGQQVTLRCSSQSGHNTVSWYQQALGQGPQFIFQYYREEENGRGNFPPRFSGLQFPNYSSELNVNALELDDSALYLCASSLGGAGGYTFGSGTRLTVV.

This clone was detected once. The rearrangement joins TRBV12-5 to TRBJ2-1; 7 bases line up with TRBD1. This CDR3 contains 16 residues. Germline loops: CDR1 LGHNT, CDR2 FRNRAP. V shed 7 bases, J shed 4 bases, and the junction held 13 bases outside the gene matches. CDR3: CASAPRRDSRYNEQFF. CDR3 in DNA: TGTGCTAGTGCCCCCCGCCGGGACAGTCGGTACAATGAGCAGTTCTTC.

The chain couples TRBV30 to TRBJ2-7, with 9 bases lining up with TRBD2. V was clipped by 0 bases and J by 6 bases; unmatched bases: 9. The germline gives CDR1 GTSNPN, CDR2 SVGIG (reference sequence). The CDR3 is 15 residues long. CDR3 sequence (DNA): TGTGCCTGGAGTGTACTTAGGGGACTAGCATCCGAGCAGTACTTC. Translation gives CAWSVLRGLASEQYF.

This chain connects TRBV11-3 to TRBJ2-5, with D unresolved. CDR3 length: 14 amino acids. Germline CDR1 and CDR2: SGHNT and YENEEA. Trimming cost V 1 base and J 2 bases, with 8 bases left between them. CDR3 DNA sequence: TGTGCCAGCAGCTTAGGGGCAACACAAGAGACCCAGTACTTC. Its protein product is CASSLGATQETQYF.

The genes are TRBV7-2 and TRBJ2-5, with D possibly TRBD1 on 5 matching bases. The CDR3 contains 14 residues. The V end was cut by 6 bases, the J end by 2 bases, with 13 bases between. CDR1 is SGHTA and CDR2 is FQGNSA in the germline V gene. The CDR3 spells CASRRTGDQETQYF. The CDR3 nucleotides are TGTGCCAGCAGACGAACAGGTGATCAAGAGACCCAGTACTTC.

The CDR3 DNA follows: TGTGCCAGCAGCTCCGGGACTAGCGGTTCGGGCCGGGGAGATACGCAGTATTTT. This translates into CASSSGTSGSGRGDTQYF. The genes are TRBV7-9 and TRBJ2-3; TRBD2 matches 11 bases. The V segment lost 4 bases and the J segment 5 bases; nucleotides outside the gene matches: 14. The CDR3 length is 18 residues. Germline CDR1 and CDR2: SEHNR and FQNEAQ (reference sequence).

Only one count was recorded for this clone. The chain is built from TRBV19 and TRBJ1-5; D is ambiguous. This CDR3 is 14 amino acids long. The germline gives CDR1 LNHDA, CDR2 SQIVND (reference sequence). V lost 3 bases and J lost 2, with 8 bases in between. CDR3 sequence: CASSIDKGNQPQHF. DNA for the CDR3: TGTGCCAGTAGTATCGATAAGGGCAATCAGCCCCAGCATTTT.

On this clone itself: A read error may produce the germline difference seen at one junction end. This sequence joins TRBV5-1 and TRBJ2-2; TRBD2 is a possible D gene (5 bases). The germline V gene encodes CDR1 SGHRS and CDR2 YFSETQ. The CDR3 length is 15 residues. CDR3 nucleotide sequence: TGCGCCAGCAGATTGGACTTCTCGAACACCGGGGAGCTGTTTTTT. Protein: CASRLDFSNTGELFF.

The J gene is TRBJ1-1, the V gene TRBV7-6; unclear D gene. V lost 7 bases and J lost 4, with 13 bases in between. Germline V gives CDR1 SGHVS, CDR2 FNYEAQ. The CDR3 consists of 13 residues. The CDR3 spells CASTGVGGTEAFF. CDR3 nucleotide sequence: TGTGCCAGCACCGGGGTCGGAGGCACTGAAGCTTTCTTT. The variable domain in full, with the rest retrieved from reference TRBV7-6 and TRBJ1-1, is GAGVSQSPRYKVTKRGQDVALRCDPISGHVSLYWYRQALGQGPEFLTYFNYEAQQDKSGLPNDRFSAERPEGSISTLTIQRTEQRDSAMYRCASTGVGGTEAFFGQGTRLTVV.

CDR3 DNA: TGCGCCAGCAGCTTGAGCCTCGGGCCCGATACGCAGTATTTT. It translates to CASSLSLGPDTQYF. This chain links TRBV5-1 with TRBJ2-3; D unclear. This CDR3 has 14 amino acids. Trimming stripped 1 base from V and 6 bases from J, with 12 bases between. Per germline, CDR1 SGHRS and CDR2 YFSETQ. Variable domain in full (rest from reference TRBV5-1 and TRBJ2-3): KAGVTQTPRYLIKTRGQQVTLSCSPISGHRSVSWYQQTPGQGLQFLFEYFSETQRNKGNFPGRFSGRQFSNSRSEMNVSTLELGDSALYLCASSLSLGPDTQYFGPGTRLTVL.

The V gene is TRBV7-8, the J gene TRBJ1-1, with D hard to call. This CDR3 is built from 14 residues. Trimming removed 0 bases at V and 3 bases at J, with 8 bases between. The germline CDR1 and CDR2 sequences are SGHVS and FQNEAQ. The CDR3 nucleotides read TGTGCCAGCAGCTTAGCGCCCCGGGACACTGAAGCTTTCTTT. Its protein is CASSLAPRDTEAFF.

This chain joins TRBV2 and TRBJ1-4; tentatively, D is TRBD1 (5 bases). Germline values: CDR1 SNHLY, CDR2 FYNNEI. Trimming stripped 6 bases from V and 1 base from J, with 15 bases between. The CDR3 extends over 16 amino acids. The CDR3 coding sequence is TGTGCCAGCAGCAAAGGGGAGTATGGAACTAATGAAAAACTGTTTTTT. Its protein is CASSKGEYGTNEKLFF.

Note on this clone: Other DNA sequences of this sample code for an identical CDR3. This chain links TRBV7-2 with TRBJ2-2; TRBD1 is a possible D gene (6 bases). Germline V gene sequence: CDR1 SGHTA, CDR2 FQGNSA. With 5 bases removed from V and 0 bases from J, the gap between germline ends came to 10 bases. The CDR3 is 15 residues long. CDR3 loop: CASSRQAANTGELFF. DNA of the CDR3: TGTGCCAGCAGCCGACAGGCTGCGAACACCGGGGAGCTGTTTTTT.